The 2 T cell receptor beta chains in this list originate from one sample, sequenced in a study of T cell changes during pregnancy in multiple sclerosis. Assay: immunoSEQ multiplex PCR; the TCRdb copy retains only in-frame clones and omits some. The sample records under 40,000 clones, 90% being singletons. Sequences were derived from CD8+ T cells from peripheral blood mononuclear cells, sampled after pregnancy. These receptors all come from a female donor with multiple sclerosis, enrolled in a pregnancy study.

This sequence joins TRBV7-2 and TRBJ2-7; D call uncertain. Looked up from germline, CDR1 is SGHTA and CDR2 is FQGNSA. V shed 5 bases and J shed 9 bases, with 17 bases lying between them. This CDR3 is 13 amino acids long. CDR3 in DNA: TGTGCCAGCAGCCCCTTACCTGTTTCCGGGCAGTACTTC. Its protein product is CASSPLPVSGQYF.

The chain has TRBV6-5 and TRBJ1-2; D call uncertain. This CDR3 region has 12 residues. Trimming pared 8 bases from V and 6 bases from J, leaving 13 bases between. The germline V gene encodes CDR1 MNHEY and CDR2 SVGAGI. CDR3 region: CASGKAGDGYTF. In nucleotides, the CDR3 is TGTGCCAGCGGAAAGGCGGGTGATGGCTACACCTTC.